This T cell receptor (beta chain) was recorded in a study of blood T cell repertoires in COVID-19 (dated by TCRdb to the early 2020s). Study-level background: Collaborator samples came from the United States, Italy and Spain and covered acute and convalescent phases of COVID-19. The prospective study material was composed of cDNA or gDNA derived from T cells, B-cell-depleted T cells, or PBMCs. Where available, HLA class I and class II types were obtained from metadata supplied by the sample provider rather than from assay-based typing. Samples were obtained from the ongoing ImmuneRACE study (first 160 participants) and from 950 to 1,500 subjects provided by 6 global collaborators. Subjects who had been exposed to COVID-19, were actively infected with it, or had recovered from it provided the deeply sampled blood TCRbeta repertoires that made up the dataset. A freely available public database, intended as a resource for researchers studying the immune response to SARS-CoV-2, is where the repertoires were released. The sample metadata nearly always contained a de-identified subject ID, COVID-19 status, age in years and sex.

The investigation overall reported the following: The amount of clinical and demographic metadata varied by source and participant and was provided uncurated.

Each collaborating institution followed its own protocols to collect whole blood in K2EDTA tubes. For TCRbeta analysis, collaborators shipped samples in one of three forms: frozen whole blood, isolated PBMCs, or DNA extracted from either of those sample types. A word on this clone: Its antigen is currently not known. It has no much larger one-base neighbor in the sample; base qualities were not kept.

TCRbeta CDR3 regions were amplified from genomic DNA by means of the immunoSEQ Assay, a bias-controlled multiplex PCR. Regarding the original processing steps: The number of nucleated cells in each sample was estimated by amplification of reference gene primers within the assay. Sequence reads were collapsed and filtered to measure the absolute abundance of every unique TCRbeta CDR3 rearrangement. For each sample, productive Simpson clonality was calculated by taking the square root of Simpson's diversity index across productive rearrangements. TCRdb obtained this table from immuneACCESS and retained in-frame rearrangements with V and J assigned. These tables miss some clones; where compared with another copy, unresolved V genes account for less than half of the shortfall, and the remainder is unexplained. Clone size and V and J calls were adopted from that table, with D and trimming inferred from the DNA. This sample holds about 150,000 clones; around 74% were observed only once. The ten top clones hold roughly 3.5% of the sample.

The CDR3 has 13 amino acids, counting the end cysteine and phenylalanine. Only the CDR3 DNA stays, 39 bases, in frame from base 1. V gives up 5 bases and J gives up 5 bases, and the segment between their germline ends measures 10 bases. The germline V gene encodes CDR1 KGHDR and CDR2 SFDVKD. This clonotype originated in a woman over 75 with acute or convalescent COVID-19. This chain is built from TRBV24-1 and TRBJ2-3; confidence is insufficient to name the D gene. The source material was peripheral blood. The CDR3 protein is CATSGGGIDTQYF. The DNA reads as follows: TGTGCCACCAGTGGCGGTGGCATAGATACGCAGTATTTT.